The 27 T cell receptor beta chains below were found in one sample sequenced in a study of OX40 agonist ivuxolimab in advanced cancers. The library was obtained by the immunoSEQ multiplex PCR assay. TCRdb obtained this table from immuneACCESS and retained in-frame rearrangements with V and J assigned. These tables miss some clones; where compared with another copy, unresolved V genes account for less than half of the shortfall, and the remainder is unexplained. This sample has 83,000 or so clones in its table, and approximately 90% of those were observed once. Approximately 0.7% of the sample lies in the top ten. This sample comprised CD4+ or CD8+ T cells sorted from blood, obtained in a trial of the OX40 agonist ivuxolimab. The receptors derive from an adult with an advanced solid tumor such as melanoma, head and neck, liver or kidney cancer.

This clone was seen only once. V gene TRBV19 combines with J gene TRBJ2-5; TRBD2 aligns across 7 bases. This CDR3 is 15 amino acids long. The germline gives CDR1 LNHDA, CDR2 SQIVND (reference sequence). The junction had 6 bases not matched to a gene; V was cut back by 3 bases and J by 2 bases. The CDR3 coding sequence is TGTGCCAGTAGTATGACGGGAGGTCCGCAAGAGACCCAGTACTTC. Protein sequence: CASSMTGGPQETQYF.

The genes are TRBV7-2 and TRBJ2-7, with a possible D match to TRBD2 (5 bases). CDR1 and CDR2 from the germline V gene are SGHTA and FQGNSA. V was shortened by 5 bases and J by 6 bases, with 17 bases between the two germline ends. The CDR3 extends over 14 amino acids. Written as DNA, the CDR3 is TGTGCCAGCAGCCAAGTCGGCCTAGCCGTCGAGCAGTACTTC. Its protein is CASSQVGLAVEQYF. The full variable domain, rest sourced from reference TRBV7-2 and TRBJ2-7, is GAGVSQSPSNKVTEKGKDVELRCDPISGHTALYWYRQSLGQGLEFLIYFQGNSAPDKSGLPSDRFSAERTGGSVSTLTIQRTQQEDSAVYLCASSQVGLAVEQYFGPGTRLTVT.

DNA for the CDR3: TGCGCCAGCAGCCCAGACGGGAACACTGAAGCTTTCTTT. Protein: CASSPDGNTEAFF. The rearrangement links TRBV5-1 to TRBJ1-1; D not certain. Germline values: CDR1 SGHRS, CDR2 YFSETQ. The CDR3 contains 13 residues. V gave up 4 bases and J gave up 1 base, with 8 bases separating them.

This chain uses TRBV6-6 with TRBJ1-1; D gene unclear. The CDR3 consists of 14 residues. V gave up 6 bases and J gave up 1 base, with 12 bases separating them. Germline V gene sequence: CDR1 MNHNY, CDR2 SVGAGI (reference sequence). The CDR3 nucleotides are TGTGCCAGCAGGGAACAGATCAAGAACACTGAAGCTTTCTTT. Its translation is CASREQIKNTEAFF.

J is TRBJ2-1 and V is TRBV5-4, with D tentatively TRBD1 (5 bases). The CDR3 length is 16 residues. Trimming cost V 4 bases and J 4 bases, with 18 bases left between them. Germline V gene sequence: CDR1 SGHNT, CDR2 YYREEE (reference sequence). CDR3 residues: CASSRTGKHVYNEQFF. In DNA form, the CDR3 reads TGTGCCAGCAGCCGAACAGGCAAACATGTATACAATGAGCAGTTCTTC.

The chain couples TRBV7-2 to TRBJ2-7; D not certain. From germline, CDR1 is SGHTA and CDR2 FQGNSA. With 5 bases removed from V and 3 bases from J, the gap between germline ends came to 8 bases. This CDR3 is 12 amino acids long. DNA for the CDR3: TGTGCCAGCAGCCCGTGGAGCTACGAGCAGTACTTC. Translating it yields CASSPWSYEQYF.

This clone was observed once. J is TRBJ2-2 and V is TRBV11-3; 9 bases line up with TRBD1. The junction had 4 bases not matched to a gene; V was cut back by 5 bases and J by 0 bases. Looked up from germline, CDR1 is SGHNT and CDR2 is YENEEA. There are 16 residues in the CDR3. This CDR3 reads CASSPTGGPNTGELFF. The CDR3 DNA is TGTGCCAGCAGCCCCACAGGGGGCCCGAACACCGGGGAGCTGTTTTTT.

The V call is TRBV28, the J call TRBJ1-5, with TRBD1 as a possible D gene (5 bases). The CDR3 loop spans 15 amino acids. V was pared by 8 bases and J by 3 bases, with 17 bases between. CDR1 and CDR2 (germline): MDHEN, SYDVKM. DNA for the CDR3: TGTGCCAGCTCTGGGGCTCAGGGAACCAATCAGCCCCAGCATTTT. The encoded protein is CASSGAQGTNQPQHF.

The chain links TRBV11-3 to TRBJ2-7; D is undetermined. Germline V gene sequence: CDR1 SGHNT, CDR2 YENEEA. This CDR3 region has 14 residues. The ends were cut back, 2 bases at V and 0 bases at J, with 8 bases in the middle. The CDR3 loop is CASSLNSFSYEQYF. As DNA, the CDR3 is TGTGCCAGCAGCTTAAACAGCTTCTCCTACGAGCAGTACTTC.

The genes are TRBV2 and TRBJ1-1; D gene unclear. V lost 0 bases, J lost 1 base, and 3 bases lay in between. Germline loops: CDR1 SNHLY, CDR2 FYNNEI. The CDR3 is 13 residues long. CDR3 nucleotide sequence: TGTGCCAGCAGTGAAGCAGCGAACACTGAAGCTTTCTTT. Its translation is CASSEAANTEAFF.

The rearrangement joins TRBV28 to TRBJ1-5; tentatively, D is TRBD1 (5 bases). V lost 10 bases to trimming and J lost 3 bases, with 10 bases between them. The germline V gene has CDR1 MDHEN and CDR2 SYDVKM. This CDR3 has 12 residues. CDR3 coding DNA: TGTGCCACCCAGGGCGACAATCAGCCCCAGCATTTT. This codes for CATQGDNQPQHF. The whole variable domain, remainder taken from reference TRBV28 and TRBJ1-5, is DVKVTQSSRYLVKRTGEKVFLECVQDMDHENMFWYRQDPGLGLRLIYFSYDVKMKEKGDIPEGYSVSREKKERFSLILESASTNQTSMYLCATQGDNQPQHFGDGTRLSIL.

This chain joins TRBV5-4 and TRBJ2-7; tentatively, D is TRBD1 (6 bases). Germline V gives CDR1 SGHNT, CDR2 YYREEE (reference sequence). This CDR3 is built from 15 residues. Between the trimmed V and J ends, which lost 0 bases and 2 bases, there was a span of 12 bases. The CDR3 protein is CASSLDREVTYEQYF. The CDR3 DNA sequence: TGTGCCAGCAGCTTGGACAGGGAAGTAACCTACGAGCAGTACTTC. The variable domain in full, with the rest retrieved from reference TRBV5-4 and TRBJ2-7, is ETGVTQSPTHLIKTRGQQVTLRCSSQSGHNTVSWYQQALGQGPQFIFQYYREEENGRGNFPPRFSGLQFPNYSSELNVNALELDDSALYLCASSLDREVTYEQYFGPGTRLTVT.

This chain uses TRBV7-2 with TRBJ2-1, with D maybe TRBD2 (6 bases). V shed 2 bases and J shed 7 bases, with 15 bases lying between them. In germline, CDR1 is SGHTA, CDR2 FQGNSA. CDR3 length: 15 residues. CDR3 bases: TGTGCCAGCAGCTTATGGGCAGGGAGGATGAATGAGCAGTTCTTC. Residues: CASSLWAGRMNEQFF.

This clone was seen a few times. J is TRBJ2-7 and V is TRBV7-2; D not certain. V lost 6 bases and J lost 0, with 9 bases in between. This CDR3 region has 13 residues. Germline V gene data show CDR1 as SGHTA and CDR2 as FQGNSA. The CDR3 DNA is TGTGCCAGCAGACGCGACCGCTCCTACGAGCAGTACTTC. Its protein product is CASRRDRSYEQYF.

DNA for the CDR3: TGTGCCAGCAGTCCCGGGGAGACCTTTGGCTACACCTTC. Encoded protein: CASSPGETFGYTF. V and J are TRBV7-2 and TRBJ1-2; no definite D call. Germline V gene data show CDR1 as SGHTA and CDR2 as FQGNSA. V lost 6 bases, J lost 7 bases, and 15 bases lay in between. This CDR3 comprises 13 residues.

The rearrangement links TRBV11-3 to TRBJ2-2; 10 bases are shared with TRBD2. The CDR3 spans 14 residues. CDR1 and CDR2 (germline): SGHNT, YENEEA. V shed 3 bases and J 5 bases; nucleotides not matched to a gene: 0. CDR3 residues: CASSLGLATGELFF. The CDR3 DNA follows: TGTGCCAGCAGCTTGGGACTAGCGACCGGGGAGCTGTTTTTT.

The CDR3 region has the DNA TGTGCCGGTCCCAAGGCTTCCTATGGCTACACCTTC. This codes for CAGPKASYGYTF. The V and J genes are TRBV2 and TRBJ1-2; D remains ambiguous. With 11 bases removed from V and 4 bases from J, the gap between germline ends came to 14 bases. This CDR3 contains 12 residues. CDR1 and CDR2 (germline): SNHLY, FYNNEI.

This chain uses TRBV11-3 with TRBJ2-2; the D gene is possibly TRBD2 (5 bases). CDR1 and CDR2 from the germline V gene are SGHNT and YENEEA. Trimming shortened V by 3 bases and J by 2 bases, and 10 bases separated the two germline ends. CDR3 length: 15 amino acids. The CDR3, as DNA: TGTGCCAGCAGCTTGGGGAGCGCAAACACCGGGGAGCTGTTTTTT. This codes for CASSLGSANTGELFF.

V is TRBV5-3 and J is TRBJ2-3; 11 bases align to TRBD2. TRBV5-3 belongs to the ORF category, with a function that is uncertain. The CDR3 length is 18 residues. Unmatched junction bases numbered 12, after V lost 4 bases and J lost 2 bases. In DNA form, the CDR3 reads TGTGCCAGAAGCGCAATAGAGGAGACTAGCGGGAACACAGATACGCAGTATTTT. Translating it yields CARSAIEETSGNTDTQYF.

The chain couples TRBV18 to TRBJ1-2, with 9 positions matching TRBD1. The CDR3 runs to 15 residues. Germline CDR1 KGHSH, CDR2 LQKENI. Trimming removed 3 bases from V and 4 bases from J; junction bases left unmatched: 6. The CDR3: CASSPETGGTYGYTF. The CDR3 DNA follows: TGTGCCAGCTCACCGGAGACAGGGGGTACCTATGGCTACACCTTC.

The rearrangement uses TRBV28 and TRBJ1-4; TRBD1 matches at 8 bases. Trimming removed 8 bases from V and 9 bases from J; junction bases left unmatched: 11. Looked up from germline, CDR1 is MDHEN and CDR2 is SYDVKM. This CDR3 region has 14 residues. This chain's CDR3 is CASGGGTGPQKLFF. The CDR3 DNA reads as TGTGCCAGCGGGGGGGGGACAGGCCCCCAAAAACTGTTTTTT. The full variable domain, rest sourced from reference TRBV28 and TRBJ1-4, is DVKVTQSSRYLVKRTGEKVFLECVQDMDHENMFWYRQDPGLGLRLIYFSYDVKMKEKGDIPEGYSVSREKKERFSLILESASTNQTSMYLCASGGGTGPQKLFFGSGTQLSVL.

This sequence joins TRBV7-2 and TRBJ2-1; D is possibly TRBD1 or TRBD2 (5 bases each). The CDR3 covers 15 residues. Germline V gene sequence: CDR1 SGHTA, CDR2 FQGNSA. V was clipped by 4 bases and J by 4 bases, with 14 bases between them. CDR3 coding DNA: TGTGCCAGCAGCTACACGGTGGGGGAGTACAATGAGCAGTTCTTC. Protein sequence: CASSYTVGEYNEQFF.

The CDR3 sequence is CASSPRTAGGTGELFF. For the CDR3, the DNA is TGTGCCAGCTCACCACGTACAGCGGGAGGCACCGGGGAGCTGTTTTTT. The rearrangement links TRBV18 to TRBJ2-2; 9 positions agree with TRBD2. J was trimmed by 4 bases and V by 1 base; bases with no gene match: 4. Germline V gives CDR1 KGHSH, CDR2 LQKENI. This CDR3 is 16 amino acids long.

The rearrangement links TRBV5-6 to TRBJ2-2; D is uncertain. In germline, CDR1 is SGHDT, CDR2 YYEEEE. The CDR3 covers 14 residues. Deletions cut 0 bases from V and 2 bases from J, with 5 bases between. Here the CDR3 DNA reads TGTGCCAGCAGCTTGGAACCAAACACCGGGGAGCTGTTTTTT. Protein sequence: CASSLEPNTGELFF.

In regard to this clone: Other nucleotide sequences in the sample specify the same CDR3. The rearrangement uses TRBV29-1 and TRBJ2-3, with 9 bases identical to TRBD1. V lost 3 bases and J lost 4; bases outside the gene matches: 5. CDR1 and CDR2 from the germline V gene are SQVTM and ANQGSEA. The CDR3 has 14 residues. The CDR3 reads CSVEGGQGADTQYF. CDR3 DNA sequence: TGCAGCGTTGAGGGGGGACAGGGAGCAGATACGCAGTATTTT.

This chain connects TRBV28 to TRBJ1-1; D gene unclear. CDR3 length equals 15 residues. The V gene's germline CDR1 is MDHEN and CDR2 SYDVKM. Between the trimmed V and J ends, which lost 3 bases and 1 base, there was a span of 12 bases. This CDR3 reads CASSLATGANTEAFF. The CDR3, as DNA: TGTGCCAGCAGTTTGGCCACGGGAGCGAACACTGAAGCTTTCTTT.

The genes are TRBV7-3 and TRBJ2-7, with D perhaps matching TRBD2 (5 bases). The CDR3 sequence is 14 residues long. V was clipped by 5 bases and J by 4 bases, with 15 bases between them. The germline V gene has CDR1 SGHTA and CDR2 FQGTGA. CDR3 region: CASSPTSGGYEQYF. The CDR3 nucleotides read TGTGCCAGCAGCCCGACCAGCGGCGGGTACGAGCAGTACTTC. Full variable domain (rest looked up from reference TRBV7-3 and TRBJ2-7): GAGVSQTPSNKVTEKGKYVELRCDPISGHTALYWYRQSLGQGPEFLIYFQGTGAADDSGLPNDRFFAVRPEGSVSTLKIQRTERGDSAVYLCASSPTSGGYEQYFGPGTRLTVT.